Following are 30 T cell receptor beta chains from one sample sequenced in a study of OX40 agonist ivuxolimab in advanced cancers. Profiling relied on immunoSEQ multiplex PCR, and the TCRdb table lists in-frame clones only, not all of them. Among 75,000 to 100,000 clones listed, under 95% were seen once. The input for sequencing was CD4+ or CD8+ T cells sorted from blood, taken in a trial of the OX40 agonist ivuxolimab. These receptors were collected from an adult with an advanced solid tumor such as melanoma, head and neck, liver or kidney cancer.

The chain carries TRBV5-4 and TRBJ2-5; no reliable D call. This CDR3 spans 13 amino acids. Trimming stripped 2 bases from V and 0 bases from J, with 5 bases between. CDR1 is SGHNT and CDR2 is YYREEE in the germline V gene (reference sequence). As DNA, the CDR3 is TGTGCCAGCAGCTTTGAGTACCAAGAGACCCAGTACTTC. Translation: CASSFEYQETQYF.

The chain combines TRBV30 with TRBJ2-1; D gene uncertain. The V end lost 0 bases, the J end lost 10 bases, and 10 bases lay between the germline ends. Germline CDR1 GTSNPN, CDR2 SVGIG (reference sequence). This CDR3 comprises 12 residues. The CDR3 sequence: CAWSVLTHEQFF. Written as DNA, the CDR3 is TGTGCCTGGAGTGTCTTAACCCACGAGCAGTTCTTC.

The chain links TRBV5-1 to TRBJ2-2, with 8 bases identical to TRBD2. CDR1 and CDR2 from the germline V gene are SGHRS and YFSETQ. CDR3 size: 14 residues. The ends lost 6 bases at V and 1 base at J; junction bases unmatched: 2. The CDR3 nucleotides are TGCGCCAGCAAGAGCGGGGGGAACACCGGGGAGCTGTTTTTT. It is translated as CASKSGGNTGELFF. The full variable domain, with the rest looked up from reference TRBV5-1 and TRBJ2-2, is KAGVTQTPRYLIKTRGQQVTLSCSPISGHRSVSWYQQTPGQGLQFLFEYFSETQRNKGNFPGRFSGRQFSNSRSEMNVSTLELGDSALYLCASKSGGNTGELFFGEGSRLTVL.

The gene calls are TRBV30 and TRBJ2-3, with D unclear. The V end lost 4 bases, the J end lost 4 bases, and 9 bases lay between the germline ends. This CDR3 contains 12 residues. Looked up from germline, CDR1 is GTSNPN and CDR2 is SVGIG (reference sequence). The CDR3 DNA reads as TGTGCCTGGATAAGGGAACCAGATACGCAGTATTTT. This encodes CAWIREPDTQYF.

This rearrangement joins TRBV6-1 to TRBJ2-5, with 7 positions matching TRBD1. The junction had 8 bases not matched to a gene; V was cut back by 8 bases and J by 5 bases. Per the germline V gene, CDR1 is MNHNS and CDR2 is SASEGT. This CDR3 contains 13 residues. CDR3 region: CASYRYRGETQYF. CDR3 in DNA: TGTGCCAGCTACAGGTACAGGGGCGAGACCCAGTACTTC.

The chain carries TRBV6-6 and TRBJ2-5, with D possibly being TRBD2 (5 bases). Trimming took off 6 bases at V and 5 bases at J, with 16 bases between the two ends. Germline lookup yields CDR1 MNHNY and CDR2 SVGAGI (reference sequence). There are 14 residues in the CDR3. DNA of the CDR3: TGTGCCAGCAGGCTACGGGCGGGTTTGGAGACCCAGTACTTC. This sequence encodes CASRLRAGLETQYF.

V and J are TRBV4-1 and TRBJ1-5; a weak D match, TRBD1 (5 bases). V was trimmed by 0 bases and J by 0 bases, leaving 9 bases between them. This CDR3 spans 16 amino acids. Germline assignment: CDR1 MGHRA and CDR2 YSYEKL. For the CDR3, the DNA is TGCGCCAGCAGCCAAGATTGGGGCTATAGCAATCAGCCCCAGCATTTT. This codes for CASSQDWGYSNQPQHF.

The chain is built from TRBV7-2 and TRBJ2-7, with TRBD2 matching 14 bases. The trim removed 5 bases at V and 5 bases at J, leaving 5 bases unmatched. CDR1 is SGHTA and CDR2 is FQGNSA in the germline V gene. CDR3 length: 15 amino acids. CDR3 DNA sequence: TGTGCCAGCAGCCGGGGACTAGCGGGAGTGAACGAGCAGTACTTC. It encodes CASSRGLAGVNEQYF.

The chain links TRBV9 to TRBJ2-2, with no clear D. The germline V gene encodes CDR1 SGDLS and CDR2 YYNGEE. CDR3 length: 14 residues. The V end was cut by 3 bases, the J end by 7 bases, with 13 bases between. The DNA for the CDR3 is TGTGCCAGCAGCGCCCGGACCGACGACGGGGAGCTGTTTTTT. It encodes CASSARTDDGELFF.

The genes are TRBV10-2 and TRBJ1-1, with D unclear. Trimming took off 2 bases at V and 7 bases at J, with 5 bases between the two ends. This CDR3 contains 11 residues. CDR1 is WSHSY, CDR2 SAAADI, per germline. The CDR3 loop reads CASSEMDEAFF. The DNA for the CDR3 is TGCGCCAGCAGTGAGATGGATGAAGCTTTCTTT.

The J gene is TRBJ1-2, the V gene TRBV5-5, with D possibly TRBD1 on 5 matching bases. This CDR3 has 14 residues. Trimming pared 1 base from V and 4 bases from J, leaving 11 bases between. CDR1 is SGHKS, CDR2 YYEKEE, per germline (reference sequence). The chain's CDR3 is CASSLPTEAYGYTF. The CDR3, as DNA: TGTGCCAGCAGCTTGCCGACAGAAGCCTATGGCTACACCTTC. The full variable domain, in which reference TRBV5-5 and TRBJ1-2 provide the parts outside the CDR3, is DAGVTQSPTHLIKTRGQQVTLRCSPISGHKSVSWYQQVLGQGPQFIFQYYEKEERGRGNFPDRFSARQFPNYSSELNVNALLLGDSALYLCASSLPTEAYGYTFGSGTRLTVV.

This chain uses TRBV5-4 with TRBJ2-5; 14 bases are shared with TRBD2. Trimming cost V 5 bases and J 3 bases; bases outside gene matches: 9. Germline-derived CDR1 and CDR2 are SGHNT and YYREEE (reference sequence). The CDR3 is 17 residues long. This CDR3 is CASRPGLAGVDKETQYF. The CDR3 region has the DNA TGTGCCAGCAGGCCGGGACTAGCGGGGGTCGATAAAGAGACCCAGTACTTC.

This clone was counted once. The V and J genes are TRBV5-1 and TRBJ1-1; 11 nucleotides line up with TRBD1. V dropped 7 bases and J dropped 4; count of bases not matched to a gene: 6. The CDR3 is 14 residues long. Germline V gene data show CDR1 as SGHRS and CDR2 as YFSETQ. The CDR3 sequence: CASRPGTGGTEAFF. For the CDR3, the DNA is TGCGCCAGCCGCCCCGGGACAGGGGGCACTGAAGCTTTCTTT.

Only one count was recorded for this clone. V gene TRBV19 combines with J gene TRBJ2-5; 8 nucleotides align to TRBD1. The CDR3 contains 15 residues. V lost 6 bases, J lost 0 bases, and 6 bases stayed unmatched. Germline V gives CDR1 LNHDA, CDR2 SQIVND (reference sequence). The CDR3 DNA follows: TGTGCCAGTAGCGGGACAGGATATTACCAAGAGACCCAGTACTTC. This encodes CASSGTGYYQETQYF.

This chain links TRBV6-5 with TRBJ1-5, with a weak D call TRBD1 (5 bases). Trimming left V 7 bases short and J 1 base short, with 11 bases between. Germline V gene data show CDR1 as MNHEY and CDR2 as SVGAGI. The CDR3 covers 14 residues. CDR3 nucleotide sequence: TGTGCCAGCAACCTCGGGGGGAGCAATCAGCCCCAGCATTTT. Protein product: CASNLGGSNQPQHF.

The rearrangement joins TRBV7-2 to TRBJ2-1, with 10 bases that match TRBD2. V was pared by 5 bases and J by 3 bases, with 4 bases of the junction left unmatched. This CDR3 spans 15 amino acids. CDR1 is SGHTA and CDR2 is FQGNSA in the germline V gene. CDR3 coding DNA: TGTGCCAGCAGCACAACTAGCGGGATCTACAATGAGCAGTTCTTC. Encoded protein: CASSTTSGIYNEQFF.

The CDR3 DNA reads as TGCGCCAGCAGCTTGGGCCTTGGGGAGGAGACCCAGTACTTC. It codes for CASSLGLGEETQYF. The chain has TRBV5-1 and TRBJ2-5; a weak D match, TRBD2 (5 bases). Trimming removed 0 bases from V and 5 bases from J, with 11 bases in between. Germline lookup yields CDR1 SGHRS and CDR2 YFSETQ. This CDR3 region has 14 residues.

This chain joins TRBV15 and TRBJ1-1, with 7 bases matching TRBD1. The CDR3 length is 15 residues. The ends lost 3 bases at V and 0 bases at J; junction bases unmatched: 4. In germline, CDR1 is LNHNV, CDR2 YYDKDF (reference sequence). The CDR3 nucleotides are TGTGCCACCAGCAGCCTGACAGGGATGAACACTGAAGCTTTCTTT. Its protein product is CATSSLTGMNTEAFF. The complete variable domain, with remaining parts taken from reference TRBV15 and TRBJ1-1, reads DAMVIQNPRYQVTQFGKPVTLSCSQTLNHNVMYWYQQKSSQAPKLLFHYYDKDFNNEADTPDNFQSRRPNTSFCFLDIRSPGLGDTAMYLCATSSLTGMNTEAFFGQGTRLTVV.

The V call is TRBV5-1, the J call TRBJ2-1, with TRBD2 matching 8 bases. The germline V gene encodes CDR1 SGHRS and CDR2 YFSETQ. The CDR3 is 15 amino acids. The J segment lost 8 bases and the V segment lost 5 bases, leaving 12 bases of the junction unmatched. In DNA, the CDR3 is TGCGCCAGCAGTCAGGAGGTAGCGGGGTCCGATGAGCAGTTCTTC. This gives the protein CASSQEVAGSDEQFF.

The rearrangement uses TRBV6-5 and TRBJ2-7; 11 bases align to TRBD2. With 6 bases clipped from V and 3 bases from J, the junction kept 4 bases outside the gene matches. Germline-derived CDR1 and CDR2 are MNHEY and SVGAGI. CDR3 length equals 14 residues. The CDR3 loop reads CASRGTSGYYEQYF. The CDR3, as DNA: TGTGCCAGCAGGGGGACTAGCGGCTACTACGAGCAGTACTTC.

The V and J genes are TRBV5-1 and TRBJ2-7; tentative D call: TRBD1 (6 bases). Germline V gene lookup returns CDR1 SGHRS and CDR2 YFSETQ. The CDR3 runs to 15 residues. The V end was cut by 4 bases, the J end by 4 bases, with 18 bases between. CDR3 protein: CASSPEQGRYYEQYF. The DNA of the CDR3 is TGCGCCAGCAGCCCCGAACAGGGTCGCTATTACGAGCAGTACTTC.

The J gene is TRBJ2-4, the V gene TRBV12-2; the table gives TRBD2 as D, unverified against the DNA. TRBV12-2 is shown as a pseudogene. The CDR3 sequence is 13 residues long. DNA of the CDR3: TGTGCAAGTCGCCCCCCGGCCAAAAACATTCAGTACTTC. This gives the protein CASRPPAKNIQYF.

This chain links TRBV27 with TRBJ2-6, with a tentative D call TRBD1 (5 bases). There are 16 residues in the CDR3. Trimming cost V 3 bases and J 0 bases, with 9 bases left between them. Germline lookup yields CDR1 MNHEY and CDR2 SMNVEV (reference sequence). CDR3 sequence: CASSLTDPSGANVLTF. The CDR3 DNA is TGTGCCAGCAGTTTGACAGATCCCTCTGGGGCCAACGTCCTGACTTTC.

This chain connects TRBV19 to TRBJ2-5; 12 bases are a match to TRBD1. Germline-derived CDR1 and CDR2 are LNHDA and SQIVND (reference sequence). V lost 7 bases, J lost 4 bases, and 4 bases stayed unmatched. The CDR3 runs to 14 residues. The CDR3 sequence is CASKRDRGRETQYF. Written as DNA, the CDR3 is TGTGCCAGTAAACGGGACAGGGGGCGAGAGACCCAGTACTTC. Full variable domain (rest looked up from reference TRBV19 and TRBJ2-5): DGGITQSPKYLFRKEGQNVTLSCEQNLNHDAMYWYRQDPGQGLRLIYYSQIVNDFQKGDIAEGYSVSREKKESFPLTVTSAQKNPTAFYLCASKRDRGRETQYFGPGTRLLVL.

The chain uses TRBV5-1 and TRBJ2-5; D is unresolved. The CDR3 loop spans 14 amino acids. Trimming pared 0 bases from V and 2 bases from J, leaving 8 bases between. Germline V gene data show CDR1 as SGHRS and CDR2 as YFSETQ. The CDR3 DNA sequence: TGCGCCAGCAGCTTGGGCCAGCTACAAGAGACCCAGTACTTC. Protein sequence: CASSLGQLQETQYF.

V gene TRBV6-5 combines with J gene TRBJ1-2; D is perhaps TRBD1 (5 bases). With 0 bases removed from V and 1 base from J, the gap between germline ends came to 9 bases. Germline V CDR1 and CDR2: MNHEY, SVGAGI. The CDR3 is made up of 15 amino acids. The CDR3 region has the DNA TGTGCCAGCAGTTACTCGAGCCAGGGTAACTATGGCTACACCTTC. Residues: CASSYSSQGNYGYTF.

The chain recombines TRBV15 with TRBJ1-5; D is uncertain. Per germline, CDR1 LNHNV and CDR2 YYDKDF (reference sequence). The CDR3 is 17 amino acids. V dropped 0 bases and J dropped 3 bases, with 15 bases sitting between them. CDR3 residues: CATSRDIMGTFNQPQHF. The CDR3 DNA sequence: TGTGCCACCAGCAGAGATATAATGGGAACCTTCAATCAGCCCCAGCATTTT.

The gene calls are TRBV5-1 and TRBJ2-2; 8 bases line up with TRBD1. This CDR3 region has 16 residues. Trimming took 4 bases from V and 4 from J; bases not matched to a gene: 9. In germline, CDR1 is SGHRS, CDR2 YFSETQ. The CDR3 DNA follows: TGCGCCAGCAGCCCCCTGGACAGGGAGTTCACCGGGGAGCTGTTTTTT. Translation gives CASSPLDREFTGELFF.

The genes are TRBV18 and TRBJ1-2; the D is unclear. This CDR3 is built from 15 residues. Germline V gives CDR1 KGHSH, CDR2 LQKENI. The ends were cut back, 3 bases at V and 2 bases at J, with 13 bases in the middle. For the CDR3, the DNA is TGTGCCAGCTCACCGTACCCCACAGAGAACTATGGCTACACCTTC. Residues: CASSPYPTENYGYTF. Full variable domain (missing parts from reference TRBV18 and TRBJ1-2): NAGVMQNPRHLVRRRGQEARLRCSPMKGHSHVYWYRQLPEEGLKFMVYLQKENIIDESGMPKERFSAEFPKEGPSILRIQQVVRGDSAAYFCASSPYPTENYGYTFGSGTRLTVV.

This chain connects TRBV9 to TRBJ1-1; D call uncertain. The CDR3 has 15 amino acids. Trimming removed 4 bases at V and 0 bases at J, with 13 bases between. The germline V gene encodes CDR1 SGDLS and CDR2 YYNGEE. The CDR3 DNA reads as TGTGCCAGCAGCCCATCGGTGATAATGAACACTGAAGCTTTCTTT. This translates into CASSPSVIMNTEAFF.